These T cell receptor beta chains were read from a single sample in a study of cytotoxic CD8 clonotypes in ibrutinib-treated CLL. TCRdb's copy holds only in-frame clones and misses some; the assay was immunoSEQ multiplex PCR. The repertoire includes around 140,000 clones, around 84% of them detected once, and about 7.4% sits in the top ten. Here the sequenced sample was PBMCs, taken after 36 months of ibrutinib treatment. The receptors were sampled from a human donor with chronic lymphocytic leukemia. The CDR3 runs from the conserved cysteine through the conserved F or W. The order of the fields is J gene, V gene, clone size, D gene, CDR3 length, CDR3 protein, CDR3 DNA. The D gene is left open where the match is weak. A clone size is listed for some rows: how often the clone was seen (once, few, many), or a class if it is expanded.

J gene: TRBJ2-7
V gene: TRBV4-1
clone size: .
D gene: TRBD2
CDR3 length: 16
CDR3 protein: CASSRHSGGGPYEQYF
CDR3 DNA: TGCGCCAGCAGCCGCCACTCGGGGGGAGGGCCCTACGAGCAGTACTTC

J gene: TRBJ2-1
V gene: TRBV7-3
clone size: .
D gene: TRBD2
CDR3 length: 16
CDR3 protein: CASSLSRGTTYNEQFF
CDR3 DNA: TGTGCCAGCAGCTTGTCGCGGGGGACTACATACAATGAGCAGTTCTTC

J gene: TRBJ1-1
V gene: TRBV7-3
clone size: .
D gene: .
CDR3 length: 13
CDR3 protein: CASSLTRGDEAFF
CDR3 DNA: TGTGCCAGCAGCTTAACACGGGGGGACGAAGCTTTCTTT

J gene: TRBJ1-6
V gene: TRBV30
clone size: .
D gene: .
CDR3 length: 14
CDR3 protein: CAWSALGLGSPLHF
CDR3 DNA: TGTGCCTGGAGTGCGTTGGGGCTCGGTTCACCCCTCCACTTT

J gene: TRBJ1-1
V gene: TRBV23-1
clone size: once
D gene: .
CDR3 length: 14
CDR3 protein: CASSQWGQNTEAFF
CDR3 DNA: TGCGCCAGCAGTCAATGGGGACAGAACACTGAAGCTTTCTTT

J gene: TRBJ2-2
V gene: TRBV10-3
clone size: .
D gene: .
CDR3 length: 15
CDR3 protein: CAISESGLDTGELFF
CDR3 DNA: TGTGCCATCAGTGAGTCAGGTCTAGACACCGGGGAGCTGTTTTTT

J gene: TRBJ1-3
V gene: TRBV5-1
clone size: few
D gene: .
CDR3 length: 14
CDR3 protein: CASSPGGTGNTIYF
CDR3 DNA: TGCGCCAGCAGCCCAGGAGGAACTGGAAACACCATATATTTT

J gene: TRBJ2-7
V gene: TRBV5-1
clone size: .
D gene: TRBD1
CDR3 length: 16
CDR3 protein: CASSQRTGPSSYEQYF
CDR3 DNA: TGCGCCAGCAGCCAGAGGACAGGACCTAGCTCCTACGAGCAGTACTTC

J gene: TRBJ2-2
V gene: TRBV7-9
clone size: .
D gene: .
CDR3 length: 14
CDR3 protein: CASSLAAGPGELFF
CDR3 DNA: TGTGCCAGCAGCTTAGCGGCAGGGCCCGGGGAGCTGTTTTTT

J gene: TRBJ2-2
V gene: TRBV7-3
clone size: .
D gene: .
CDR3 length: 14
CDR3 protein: CASSLLAPSGELFF
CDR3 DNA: TGTGCCAGCAGCTTATTAGCCCCCTCCGGGGAGCTGTTTTTT

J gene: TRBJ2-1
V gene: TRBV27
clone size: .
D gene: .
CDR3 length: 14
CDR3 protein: CASQHRSSYNEQFF
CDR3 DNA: TGTGCCAGCCAACACAGGAGCTCCTACAATGAGCAGTTCTTC

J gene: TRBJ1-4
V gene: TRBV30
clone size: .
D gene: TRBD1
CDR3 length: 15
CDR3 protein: CAWSTGQGTNEKLFF
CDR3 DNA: TGTGCCTGGAGTACGGGACAGGGGACTAATGAAAAACTGTTTTTT

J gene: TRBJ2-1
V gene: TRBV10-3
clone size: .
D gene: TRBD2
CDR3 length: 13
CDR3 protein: CATGLALYNEQFF
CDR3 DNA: TGTGCCACGGGACTAGCGCTCTACAATGAGCAGTTCTTC